These 5 T cell receptor beta chains share one sample of origin, sequenced in a study of vaccination and CD4 T cells after COVID-19. These receptors' antigens are unknown. Treatment reported: 10-day PBMC culture with coronavirus spike peptide pools or control peptides (ViraFEST assay). The Oncomine TCR Beta short-read assay sequenced DNA from cultured CD4+ T cells. One entry per CDR3 protein, called by TCRdb with MiXCR from the PCR reads. The sample records roughly 12,000 distinct CDR3 sequences, more than 30% being singletons. Sequencing used CD4+ T cells from blood, cultured in vitro, obtained after SARS-CoV-2 vaccination. All receptors come from a human donor who had recovered from COVID-19.

The chain carries TRBV12-3 or TRBV12-4 and TRBJ1-5; weak D call: TRBD1 (5 bases). V gave up 7 bases and J gave up 5 bases, with 21 bases separating them. The CDR3 has 16 amino acids. CDR3 region: CASTNPRWQGYQPQHF. The CDR3 DNA is TGTGCCAGCACCAACCCCCGATGGCAGGGCTATCAGCCCCAGCATTTT.

The V and J genes are TRBV7-2 and TRBJ2-5; 11 bases are a match to TRBD2. J lost 5 bases, V lost 0 bases, and 14 bases had no gene match. Germline V lookup: CDR1 SGHTA, CDR2 FQGNSA. The CDR3 loop spans 19 amino acids. CDR3 in amino acids: CASSLARKLAGAGGETQYF. The CDR3 DNA is TGTGCCAGCAGCTTAGCGAGGAAACTAGCGGGAGCTGGAGGGGAGACCCAGTACTTC.

This clonotype was seen more than once but under ten times. The chain links TRBV7-2 to TRBJ1-2, with D perhaps TRBD1 (6 bases). Per germline, CDR1 SGHTA and CDR2 FQGNSA. Deletions cut 5 bases from V and 6 bases from J, with 13 bases between. This CDR3 region has 13 residues. The CDR3 coding sequence is TGTGCCAGCAGCGCATCGACAGGAAATGGCTACACCTTC. Amino acids: CASSASTGNGYTF.

The chain employs TRBV11-3 and TRBJ2-2; D call uncertain. Germline CDR1 and CDR2: SGHNT and YENEEA. V shed 0 bases and J shed 0 bases, with 8 bases lying between them. The CDR3 length is 16 residues. For the CDR3, the DNA is TGTGCCAGCAGCTTAGAACTCGAGCCGAACACCGGGGAGCTGTTTTTT. The encoded protein is CASSLELEPNTGELFF.

This clonotype was detected a few times. This chain connects TRBV15 to TRBJ1-1, with unresolved D. The CDR3 consists of 20 residues. The germline CDR1 and CDR2 sequences are LNHNV and YYDKDF (reference sequence). V was cut by 0 bases and J by 1 base, with 24 bases left in between. The CDR3 reads CATSRDTWRPSGRGNTEAFF. The CDR3 nucleotides read TGTGCCACCAGCAGAGACACGTGGCGGCCGAGTGGACGGGGGAACACTGAAGCTTTCTTT. The entire variable domain, with the rest obtained from reference TRBV15 and TRBJ1-1, is as follows: DAMVIQNPRYQVTQFGKPVTLSCSQTLNHNVMYWYQQKSSQAPKLLFHYYDKDFNNEADTPDNFQSRRPNTSFCFLDIRSPGLGDTAMYLCATSRDTWRPSGRGNTEAFFGQGTRLTVV.